The T cell receptor (beta chain) described here comes from a study of T-cell memory formation after mild COVID-19. Study-level information: There were largely donor-specific TCR clusters. Study conclusions and caveats: Shrinking CD4+ clones were chiefly CM and EM; CD8+ ones were chiefly EMRA. Confirmation of SARS-CoV-2 specificity was lacking for second-wave clones peaking day 37. Clones that shrank (day 15 to 85) were balanced CD4/CD8, whereas later expanders leaned CD4+.

The V gene's germline CDR1 is SEHNR and CDR2 FQNEAQ (reference sequence). This CDR3 is 15 amino acids long. Trimming took off 1 base at V and 0 bases at J, with 10 bases between the two ends. This clonotype was picked up many times. Its antigen is currently unknown. TCRdb ran MiXCR on the 5' RACE reads and lists one entry per CDR3 protein. The sample lists 450,000 to 650,000 distinct CDR3 sequences, approximately 18% seen once, with 12% in the top ten. The sample comprised PBMCs or a T cell subset sorted from them (not recorded which). J is TRBJ2-7 and V is TRBV7-9, with D uncertain. This clonotype was sampled from an adult woman who had mild COVID-19 (a few samples of this study predate the infection). Cell type and time point are not known. CDR3 sequence (DNA): TGTGCCAGCAGCTTAGGATCGACAAGCTCCTACGAGCAGTACTTC. Encoded protein: CASSLGSTSSYEQYF.